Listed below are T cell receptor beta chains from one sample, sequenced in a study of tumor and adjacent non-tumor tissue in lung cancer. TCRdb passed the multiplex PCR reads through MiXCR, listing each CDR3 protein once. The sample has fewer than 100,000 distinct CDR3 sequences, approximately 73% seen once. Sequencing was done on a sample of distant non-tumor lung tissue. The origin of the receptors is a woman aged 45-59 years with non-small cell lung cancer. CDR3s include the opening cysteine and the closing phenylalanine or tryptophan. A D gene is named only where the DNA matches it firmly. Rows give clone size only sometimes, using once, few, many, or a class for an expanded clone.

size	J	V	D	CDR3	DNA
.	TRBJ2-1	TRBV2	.	CASSEGQYNERFF	TGTGCCAGCAGTGAAGGCCAATACAATGAGCGGTTCTTC
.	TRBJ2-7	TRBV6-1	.	CASSGRSRPTYDQYF	TGTGCCAGCAGTGGACGATCACGCCCGACCTACGATCAGTACTTC
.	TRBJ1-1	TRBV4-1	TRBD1	CASSHRTGGTGAFF	TGCGCCAGCAGCCATCGCACAGGGGGCACTGGAGCTTTCTTT
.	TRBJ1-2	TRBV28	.	CASTPGGKFYGYTF	TGTGCCAGCACCCCCGGGGGGAAGTTTTATGGTTACACCTTC
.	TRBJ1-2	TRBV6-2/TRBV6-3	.	CISRRADSANYGYTF	TGTATCAGCAGGCGAGCGGACAGTGCAAACTATGGCTACACCTTC
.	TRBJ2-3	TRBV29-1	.	CRVAGTVGACDTQYF	TGCAGGGTTGCTGGGACGGTGGGGGCATGTGATACGCAGTATTTT
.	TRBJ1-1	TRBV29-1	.	CSSGAALMNTEAFF	TGCAGCTCTGGGGCAGCTCTAATGAACACTGAAGCTTTCTTT
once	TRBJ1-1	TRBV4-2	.	CANSQHGGNTEAFF	TGTGCCAACAGCCAGCATGGGGGCAACACTGAAGCTTTCTTT
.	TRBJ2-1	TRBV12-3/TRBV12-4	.	CVSNSRGRGSNEQFF	TGTGTCAGCAATTCCCGGGGACGGGGATCTAATGAGCAGTTCTTC
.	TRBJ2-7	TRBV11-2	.	CASSQPTQYF	TGTGCCAGCAGCCAGCCAACGCAGTACTTC
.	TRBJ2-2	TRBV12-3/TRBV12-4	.	CANSLVSWTNTGELFF	TGTGCCAACAGTTTAGTATCGTGGACGAACACCGGGGAGCTGTTTTTT
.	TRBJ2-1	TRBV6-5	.	CANSYSFSLSSYNEQFF	TGTGCCAACAGTTACTCCTTTTCCCTCAGCTCCTACAATGAGCAGTTCTTC
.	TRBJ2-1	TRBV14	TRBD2	CASSHFKREYYNELFF	TGTGCCAGCAGCCATTTTAAGCGGGAGTACTACAATGAGCTGTTCTTC
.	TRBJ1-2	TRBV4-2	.	CASSQGTVRGDLSYGYTF	TGTGCCAGCAGCCAAGGAACGGTCAGGGGTGATCTGAGCTATGGCTACACCTTC
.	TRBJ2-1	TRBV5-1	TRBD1	CASSPFYGTGVHVQFF	TGCGCCAGCAGCCCCTTTTACGGGACAGGGGTTCACGTGCAGTTCTTC
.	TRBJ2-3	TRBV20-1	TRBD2	CSAGESAGGADTQYF	TGTAGTGCTGGAGAATCAGCGGGAGGGGCAGATACGCAGTATTTT
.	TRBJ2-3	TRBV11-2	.	CAGSLGVLTSTDIQYF	TGTGCCGGCAGCTTAGGGGTCCTAACTAGCACAGATATTCAGTATTTT
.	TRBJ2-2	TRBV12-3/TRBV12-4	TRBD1	CTSSAGTGLTGELFF	TGTACCAGCAGTGCCGGGACAGGGCTTACGGGGGAGTTGTTTTTT
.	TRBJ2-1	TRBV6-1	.	CASIRVTGLQLDNEQFF	TGTGCCAGCATCCGGGTTACAGGCCTTCAACTCGACAATGAGCAGTTCTTC
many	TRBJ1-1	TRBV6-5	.	CASSTGNTEAFF	TGTGCCAGCAGTACAGGGAACACTGAAGCTTTCTTT
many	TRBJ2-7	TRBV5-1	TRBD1	CASSLAGTGGPYEQYF	TGCGCCAGCAGCTTGGCCGGGACAGGGGGCCCCTACGAGCAGTACTTC
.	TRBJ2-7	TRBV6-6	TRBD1	CDSSYGTGGSYEQYF	TGTGACAGCAGTTACGGGACAGGGGGCTCCTACGAGCAGTATTTC
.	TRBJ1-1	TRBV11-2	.	CASSLRDTGASF	TGTGCCAGCAGCTTAAGGGACACTGGTGCTTCCTTT
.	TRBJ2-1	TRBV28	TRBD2	CAASSLGLAGGNYYNEQFF	TGTGCCGCCAGTTCCTTGGGACTAGCGGGCGGAAATTACTACAATGAGCAGTTCTTC
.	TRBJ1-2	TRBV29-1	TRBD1	CIVRFTGALRGYEYTF	TGCATCGTCCGTTTTACAGGGGCCCTAAGGGGCTATGAGTACACCTTC
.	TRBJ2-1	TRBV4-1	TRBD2	CASSHPELAGGPSYNVQFF	TGCGCCAGCAGCCACCCGGAACTAGCGGGGGGACCCTCCTACAATGTGCAGTTTTTC
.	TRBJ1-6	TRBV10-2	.	CASSESEVLRGSPLHF	TGCGCCAGCAGTGAGTCCGAAGTGTTGCGTGGTTCACCCCTCCACTTT
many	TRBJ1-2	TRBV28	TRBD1	CASSSRQGPGYTF	TGTGCCAGCAGTTCCCGACAGGGTCCTGGCTACACCTTC
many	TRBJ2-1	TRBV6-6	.	CASSFSTSGSEQFF	TGTGCCAGCAGTTTTTCGACCAGTGGGAGTGAGCAGTTCTTC
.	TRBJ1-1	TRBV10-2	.	CASLGQKTGAFF	TGCGCCAGCTTAGGACAGAAGACTGGAGCTTTCTTT
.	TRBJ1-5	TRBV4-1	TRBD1	CACSQGDRGNEPQHF	TGCGCCTGCAGTCAAGGGGACAGGGGCAATGAGCCCCAGCATTTT
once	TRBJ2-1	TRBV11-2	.	CANSPSSRRAGSYNEQFF	TGTGCTAACAGCCCCAGTAGCAGGAGGGCCGGGTCCTACAATGAGCAGTTCTTC
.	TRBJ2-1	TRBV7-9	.	CVSSLTPHKQFF	TGTGTCAGCAGCTTAACCCCCCATAAGCAGTTCTTC
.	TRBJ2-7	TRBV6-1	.	CVSSYITLEQYF	TGTGTCAGCAGCTACATCACACTAGAGCAGTACTTC
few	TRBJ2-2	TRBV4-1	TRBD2	CASSHGLAGGNIGELFF	TGCGCCAGCAGCCACGGACTAGCGGGAGGCAACATCGGTGAGCTGTTTTTT
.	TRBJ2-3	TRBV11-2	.	CASSSYGASTDTQYF	TGTGCCAGCAGCTCATATGGGGCTAGCACAGATACGCAGTATTTT
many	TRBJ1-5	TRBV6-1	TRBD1	CASVLDRDNQPQHF	TGTGCCAGCGTACTTGACAGGGATAATCAGCCCCAGCATTTT
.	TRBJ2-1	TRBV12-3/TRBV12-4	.	CASSSYRIVMDNSYNEHFF	TGTGCCAGCAGTTCCTATAGGATTGTGATGGATAACTCCTACAATGAGCACTTCTTC
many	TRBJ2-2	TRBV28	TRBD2	CASTGGGYTGELFF	TGTGCCAGCACCGGGGGGGGCTACACCGGGGAGCTGTTTTTT